This T cell receptor beta chain was captured by sequencing in a study of blood T cell repertoires in COVID-19 (TCRdb year 2020). Study-wide context: The collaborator samples originated in the United States, Italy and Spain and spanned the acute and convalescent phases of COVID-19. The material from the prospective study consisted of cDNA or gDNA derived from T cells, B-cell-depleted T cells, or PBMCs. The sample metadata nearly always contained a de-identified subject ID, COVID-19 status, age in years and sex. Where available, HLA class I and class II types were taken from metadata supplied by the sample provider and were not determined by assay-based typing. The dataset comprised deeply sampled blood TCRbeta repertoires from subjects exposed to, actively infected with, or recovered from COVID-19. The samples were drawn from the first 160 participants of the ongoing ImmuneRACE study and from about 1,200 subjects provided by 6 global collaborators. A freely available public database, intended as a resource for researchers studying the immune response to SARS-CoV-2, is where the repertoires were released. General findings and caveats noted by the study authors: The quantity of clinical and demographic metadata differed by source and by participant and was supplied without curation.

The collaborating institutions used their own protocols to collect whole blood in K2EDTA tubes. Collaborator samples were shipped for TCRbeta analysis as frozen whole blood, isolated PBMCs, or DNA extracted from either sample type. With respect to this clone: Which antigen it targets is not known. One base away there is no much larger clone; base qualities are not given.

TCRbeta CDR3 regions were amplified from genomic DNA using the immunoSEQ Assay, a bias-controlled multiplex PCR. For the original study's pipeline: The number of nucleated cells in each sample was estimated from the amplification of reference gene primers within the assay. Sequence reads were collapsed and filtered to measure the absolute abundance of every unique TCRbeta CDR3 rearrangement. For each sample, productive Simpson clonality was calculated by taking the square root of Simpson's diversity index across productive rearrangements. Held by TCRdb, this immuneACCESS table contains in-frame sequences only and omits some clones. Under half of the omission traces to an unresolved V gene where checked; the cause of the rest is unknown. V and J calls and clone size are given by that table; D and trimming were obtained from the DNA. Here the sample has around 160,000 clones; 75% to 85% occur a single time. The ten top clones hold 7% to 10% of the sample.

V lost 3 bases and J lost 3 bases; the stretch between them is 15 bases long. The CDR3 contains 16 residues, cysteine and phenylalanine counted. The sequence is cut down to CDR3 DNA, 48 bases in frame from base 1. Sequences MNHEY (CDR1) and SVGAGI (CDR2) are obtained from the germline V gene. The sequence is built from TRBV6-5 and TRBJ1-5, with the D gene not confidently named. Material for sequencing was peripheral blood. The TCR comes from a human donor with acute or convalescent COVID-19. The donor label of this sample is uncertain. Here is the DNA: TGTGCCAGCAGTTATTCCCCTCCGGGAGCCAATCAGCCCCAGCATTTT. This translates into CASSYSPPGANQPQHF.